A single sample gave rise to the 6 T cell receptor beta chains below, sequenced in a study of spatial heterogeneity in lung cancer. In TCRdb, the 5' RACE reads were re-called with MiXCR into one record per CDR3 protein. This table has over 2,000 distinct CDR3 sequences, about a fifth appearing once. Time point here: sample taken at primary tumor resection. Whole RNA obtained from tumor, nontumor lung or frozen PBMC underwent sequencing without sorting. The source was PBMCs, collected at surgery. These receptors were collected from a male donor with early-stage non-small cell lung cancer.

The rearrangement uses TRBV18 and TRBJ2-4; D ambiguous. Between the trimmed V and J ends, which lost 2 bases and 13 bases, there was a span of 12 bases. The CDR3 is 12 residues long. CDR1 and CDR2 (germline): KGHSH, LQKENI. In DNA, the CDR3 is TGTGCCAGCTCACCAGGGCAGAACTACCAGTACTTC. Protein: CASSPGQNYQYF. Full variable domain (missing parts from reference TRBV18 and TRBJ2-4): NAGVMQNPRHLVRRRGQEARLRCSPMKGHSHVYWYRQLPEEGLKFMVYLQKENIIDESGMPKERFSAEFPKEGPSILRIQQVVRGDSAAYFCASSPGQNYQYFGAGTRLSVL.

This clonotype is judged medium-sized. This chain connects TRBV7-6 to TRBJ2-2, with D possibly called TRBD1 or TRBD2 (6 bases each). Trimming shortened V by 6 bases and J by 4 bases, and 15 bases separated the two germline ends. CDR1 SGHVS and CDR2 FNYEAQ come from the germline V gene. This CDR3 contains 15 residues. The CDR3: CASSPVGGATGELFF. CDR3 coding DNA: TGTGCCAGCAGTCCCGTGGGGGGCGCCACCGGGGAGCTGTTTTTT.

This clonotype rates as medium-sized. The rearrangement uses TRBV3-1 and TRBJ2-5; no clear D gene. This CDR3 is 15 amino acids long. Germline CDR1 reads LGHDT; CDR2 reads YNNKEL (reference sequence). Between the trimmed V and J ends, which lost 4 bases and 1 base, there was a span of 13 bases. The CDR3 reads CASSLADKSQETQYF. The CDR3 nucleotides are TGTGCCAGCAGCCTCGCCGACAAGAGCCAAGAGACCCAGTACTTC.

Sample share makes this clonotype medium-sized. J is TRBJ2-1 and V is TRBV6-2 or TRBV6-3, with TRBD2 matching 12 bases. The CDR3 runs to 15 residues. The trim removed 6 bases at V and 6 bases at J, leaving 6 bases unmatched. Germline V CDR1 and CDR2: MNHEY, SVGEGT. The CDR3 is CASRETSGGPNEQFF. As DNA, the CDR3 is TGTGCCAGCAGAGAAACTAGCGGGGGGCCCAATGAGCAGTTCTTC.

V gene TRBV27 combines with J gene TRBJ2-3; D not resolved. Trimming stripped 5 bases from V and 5 bases from J, with 5 bases between. CDR3 length: 11 residues. Germline loops: CDR1 MNHEY, CDR2 SMNVEV (reference sequence). CDR3: CASSPRDTQYF. DNA for the CDR3: TGTGCCAGCAGTCCCCGAGATACGCAGTATTTT.

This clonotype is medium-sized in the sample. The chain has TRBV11-2 and TRBJ2-7, with no clear D. The V gene's germline CDR1 is SGHAT and CDR2 FQNNGV. This CDR3 spans 15 amino acids. V lost 3 bases, J lost 3 bases, and 15 bases lay in between. CDR3: CASSFDPQYRYEQYF. The DNA for the CDR3 is TGTGCCAGCAGCTTCGATCCACAGTACCGCTACGAGCAGTACTTC. The entire variable domain, with the rest obtained from reference TRBV11-2 and TRBJ2-7, is as follows: EAGVAQSPRYKIIEKRQSVAFWCNPISGHATLYWYQQILGQGPKLLIQFQNNGVVDDSQLPKDRFSAERLKGVDSTLKIQPAKLEDSAVYLCASSFDPQYRYEQYFGPGTRLTVT.